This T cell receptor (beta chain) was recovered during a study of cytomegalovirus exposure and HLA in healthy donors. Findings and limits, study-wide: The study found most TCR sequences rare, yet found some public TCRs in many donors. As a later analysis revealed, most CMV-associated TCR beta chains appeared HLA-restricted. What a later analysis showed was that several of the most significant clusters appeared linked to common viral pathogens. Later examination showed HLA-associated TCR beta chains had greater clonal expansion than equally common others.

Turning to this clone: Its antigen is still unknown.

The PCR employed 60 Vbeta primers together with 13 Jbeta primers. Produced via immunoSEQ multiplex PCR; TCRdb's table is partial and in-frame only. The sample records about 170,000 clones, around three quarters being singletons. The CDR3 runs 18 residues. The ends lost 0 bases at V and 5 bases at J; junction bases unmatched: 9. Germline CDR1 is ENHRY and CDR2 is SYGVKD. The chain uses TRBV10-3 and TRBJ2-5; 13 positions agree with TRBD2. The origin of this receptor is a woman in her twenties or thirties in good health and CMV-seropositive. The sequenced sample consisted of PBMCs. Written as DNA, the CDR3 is TGTGCCATCAGTGAGTCGAAAACTAGCGGGAGGGCCGACGAGACCCAGTACTTC. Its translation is CAISESKTSGRADETQYF.